The clone carrying this T cell receptor beta chain was counted ten times or more. Its matching antigen is unknown. Amplification targeted TCR beta CDR3 regions from RNA transcripts. An initial round of RT-PCR targeting the TCR CDR3 relied on the HTBI primer set. TCRdb reprocessed the multiplex PCR reads via MiXCR and lists one record per CDR3 protein. This sample has about 600,000 distinct CDR3 sequences, with approximately 15% found just once. The data derive from a study of T cells in Graves' hyperthyroidism and ophthalmopathy. About the study: Peripheral blood draws took place at initial diagnosis, ahead of any treatment.

Study-wide results and caveats: A 13 V-J model separated ophthalmopathy from stable hyperthyroidism.

Germline V gene lookup returns CDR1 DFQATT and CDR2 SNEGSKA (reference sequence). V gave up 2 bases and J gave up 0 bases, with 8 bases separating them. The CDR3 spans 14 residues. Fresh peripheral blood, 9.5 to 10 ml of it, supplied the PBMCs. This receptor was identified in a woman between 35 and 50 years old with Graves' ophthalmopathy. Input material: blood. V is TRBV20-1 and J is TRBJ2-1, with no clear D. The CDR3 spells CSARPENSYNEQFF. DNA for the CDR3: TGCAGTGCTAGACCAGAAAACTCCTACAATGAGCAGTTCTTC.